The rows below give T cell receptor beta chains drawn from one sample of a study of blood T cell repertoires in COVID-19. The repertoire was sequenced with immunoSEQ multiplex PCR; TCRdb's copy has only in-frame clones and lacks some. The sample has fewer than 300,000 clones, 90% to 95% seen once. The sample taken for sequencing was peripheral blood. Source of these receptors: a woman in her twenties or thirties with COVID-19, enrolled during active disease. The CDR3 runs from the conserved cysteine through the conserved F or W. The D gene is left open where the match is weak. Rows may omit the clone size; those that give it use once, few, many or a size class.

D gene: TRBD2; V gene: TRBV2; J gene: TRBJ2-4; clone size: -; CDR3 length: 17; CDR3 protein: CASYPGLAVAAKNIQYF; CDR3 DNA: TGTGCCAGTTACCCTGGACTAGCCGTGGCGGCCAAAAACATTCAGTACTTC
D gene: -; V gene: TRBV27; J gene: TRBJ2-3; clone size: -; CDR3 length: 15; CDR3 protein: CASSPSLTPTDTQYF; CDR3 DNA: TGTGCCAGCAGTCCCTCCCTGACACCCACAGATACGCAGTATTTT
D gene: TRBD1; V gene: TRBV28; J gene: TRBJ2-1; clone size: -; CDR3 length: 16; CDR3 protein: CASSLHGTGIYNEQFF; CDR3 DNA: TGTGCCAGCAGTTTACACGGGACAGGGATCTACAATGAGCAGTTCTTC
D gene: TRBD2; V gene: TRBV5-3; J gene: TRBJ2-5; clone size: -; CDR3 length: 18; CDR3 protein: CARSAGLAEVPPGETQYF; CDR3 DNA: TGTGCCAGAAGCGCGGGACTAGCGGAGGTGCCCCCCGGGGAGACCCAGTACTTC
D gene: -; V gene: TRBV4-1; J gene: TRBJ1-2; clone size: -; CDR3 length: 14; CDR3 protein: CASSQDGGVRGYTF; CDR3 DNA: TGCGCCAGCAGCCAAGATGGCGGAGTACGCGGCTACACCTTC
D gene: -; V gene: TRBV4-2; J gene: TRBJ1-2; clone size: -; CDR3 length: 15; CDR3 protein: CASSQDPDRSHGYTF; CDR3 DNA: TGTGCCAGCAGCCAAGATCCTGATAGATCCCATGGCTACACCTTC
D gene: TRBD1; V gene: TRBV7-8; J gene: TRBJ1-3; clone size: -; CDR3 length: 15; CDR3 protein: CASSLDRGPGNTIYF; CDR3 DNA: TGTGCCAGCAGCCTCGACAGGGGGCCTGGAAACACCATATATTTT
D gene: TRBD2; V gene: TRBV25-1; J gene: TRBJ2-2; clone size: once; CDR3 length: 14; CDR3 protein: CASSLAASTGELFF; CDR3 DNA: TGTGCCAGCAGTCTAGCGGCTTCCACCGGGGAGCTGTTTTTT
D gene: TRBD1; V gene: TRBV28; J gene: TRBJ2-1; clone size: -; CDR3 length: 16; CDR3 protein: CASSLVPATGDNEQFF; CDR3 DNA: TGTGCCAGCAGCCTAGTCCCCGCGACAGGGGACAATGAGCAGTTCTTC
D gene: -; V gene: TRBV28; J gene: TRBJ2-7; clone size: few; CDR3 length: 14; CDR3 protein: CASSSPGNSYEQYF; CDR3 DNA: TGTGCCAGCAGCTCTCCAGGGAACTCCTACGAGCAGTACTTC
D gene: -; V gene: TRBV28; J gene: TRBJ1-1; clone size: -; CDR3 length: 15; CDR3 protein: CASSFRSQPNTEAFF; CDR3 DNA: TGTGCCAGCAGTTTTCGTAGCCAACCTAACACTGAAGCTTTCTTT
D gene: -; V gene: TRBV14; J gene: TRBJ2-1; clone size: -; CDR3 length: 14; CDR3 protein: CASSQEAVYNEQFF; CDR3 DNA: TGTGCCAGCAGCCAAGAGGCGGTATACAATGAGCAGTTCTTC
D gene: TRBD1; V gene: TRBV13; J gene: TRBJ1-2; clone size: -; CDR3 length: 15; CDR3 protein: CASSLMGQGKDGYTF; CDR3 DNA: TGTGCCAGCAGCTTAATGGGACAGGGGAAAGATGGCTACACCTTC
D gene: -; V gene: TRBV21-1; J gene: TRBJ2-7; clone size: once; CDR3 length: 15; CDR3 protein: CASSPGTGDSYEQYF; CDR3 DNA: TGTGCCAGCAGCCCCGGGACAGGGGACTCCTACGAGCAGTACTTC
D gene: -; V gene: TRBV19; J gene: TRBJ1-1; clone size: once; CDR3 length: 15; CDR3 protein: CASSSGRGTRTEAFF; CDR3 DNA: TGTGCCAGTAGTAGCGGACGGGGGACTCGGACTGAAGCTTTCTTT
D gene: -; V gene: TRBV19; J gene: TRBJ2-6; clone size: once; CDR3 length: 15; CDR3 protein: CASRKGVAGANVLTF; CDR3 DNA: TGTGCCAGTAGGAAGGGGGTTGCTGGGGCCAACGTCCTGACTTTC
D gene: TRBD1; V gene: TRBV5-1; J gene: TRBJ1-1; clone size: -; CDR3 length: 14; CDR3 protein: CASNSGTGETEAFF; CDR3 DNA: TGCGCCAGCAACTCCGGGACAGGGGAAACTGAAGCTTTCTTT
D gene: -; V gene: TRBV27; J gene: TRBJ2-1; clone size: -; CDR3 length: 19; CDR3 protein: CASSFWRGAVVVGHNEQFF; CDR3 DNA: TGTGCCAGCAGTTTTTGGCGCGGGGCTGTAGTAGTGGGGCACAATGAGCAGTTCTTC
D gene: -; V gene: TRBV11-2; J gene: TRBJ1-3; clone size: -; CDR3 length: 16; CDR3 protein: CASSLVRGNRGNTIYF; CDR3 DNA: TGTGCCAGCAGCTTAGTACGGGGGAATCGAGGAAACACCATATATTTT
D gene: TRBD1; V gene: TRBV6-2/TRBV6-3; J gene: TRBJ1-2; clone size: -; CDR3 length: 16; CDR3 protein: CASSPRGQGANYGYTF; CDR3 DNA: TGTGCCAGCAGTCCCCGAGGACAGGGCGCCAACTATGGCTACACCTTC
D gene: TRBD1; V gene: TRBV19; J gene: TRBJ2-7; clone size: -; CDR3 length: 15; CDR3 protein: CASSIVGQGAHEQYF; CDR3 DNA: TGTGCCAGTAGTATAGTAGGGCAGGGGGCCCACGAGCAGTACTTC
D gene: TRBD2; V gene: TRBV19; J gene: TRBJ2-5; clone size: -; CDR3 length: 19; CDR3 protein: CASSINRLAGGRNQETQYF; CDR3 DNA: TGTGCCAGTAGTATAAATCGGTTAGCGGGAGGACGAAACCAAGAGACCCAGTACTTC
D gene: -; V gene: TRBV20-1; J gene: TRBJ2-7; clone size: -; CDR3 length: 11; CDR3 protein: CSAGGGTEQYF; CDR3 DNA: TGCAGTGCTGGGGGAGGAACGGAGCAGTACTTC
D gene: TRBD1; V gene: TRBV28; J gene: TRBJ1-1; clone size: -; CDR3 length: 14; CDR3 protein: CASRLQGDDTEAFF; CDR3 DNA: TGTGCCAGCAGACTACAGGGGGACGACACTGAAGCTTTCTTT
D gene: TRBD2; V gene: TRBV18; J gene: TRBJ2-7; clone size: -; CDR3 length: 14; CDR3 protein: CASSPGRVIDEQYF; CDR3 DNA: TGTGCCAGCTCACCGGGGAGGGTTATCGACGAGCAGTACTTC
D gene: -; V gene: TRBV27; J gene: TRBJ2-5; clone size: -; CDR3 length: 12; CDR3 protein: CASGQGRETQYF; CDR3 DNA: TGTGCCAGCGGCCAGGGAAGGGAGACCCAGTACTTC
D gene: TRBD2; V gene: TRBV27; J gene: TRBJ2-5; clone size: -; CDR3 length: 16; CDR3 protein: CASSFALAGGPETQYF; CDR3 DNA: TGTGCCAGCAGTTTCGCTCTAGCGGGAGGGCCGGAGACCCAGTACTTC
D gene: -; V gene: TRBV27; J gene: TRBJ2-7; clone size: -; CDR3 length: 15; CDR3 protein: CASSFREGASYEQYF; CDR3 DNA: TGTGCCAGCAGTTTCCGTGAAGGGGCGTCCTACGAGCAGTACTTC
D gene: -; V gene: TRBV27; J gene: TRBJ1-6; clone size: -; CDR3 length: 17; CDR3 protein: CASSLLPLQGYNSPLHF; CDR3 DNA: TGTGCCAGCAGTTTATTGCCCCTACAGGGCTATAATTCACCCCTCCACTTT
D gene: TRBD2; V gene: TRBV9; J gene: TRBJ2-5; clone size: -; CDR3 length: 15; CDR3 protein: CASSDLAGAVETQYF; CDR3 DNA: TGTGCCAGCAGCGATCTAGCGGGAGCGGTTGAGACCCAGTACTTC
D gene: -; V gene: TRBV11-2; J gene: TRBJ2-1; clone size: -; CDR3 length: 14; CDR3 protein: CASSLPGLFNEQFF; CDR3 DNA: TGTGCCAGCAGCCTGCCGGGACTTTTTAACGAGCAGTTCTTC
D gene: TRBD2; V gene: TRBV5-1; J gene: TRBJ2-7; clone size: few; CDR3 length: 15; CDR3 protein: CASSTSSGSTYEQYF; CDR3 DNA: TGCGCCAGCAGCACTTCTAGCGGGAGTACCTACGAGCAGTACTTC
D gene: -; V gene: TRBV21-1; J gene: TRBJ1-1; clone size: -; CDR3 length: 14; CDR3 protein: CASSKDPRGGRAFF; CDR3 DNA: TGTGCCAGCAGCAAAGACCCCCGGGGGGGAAGGGCTTTCTTT
D gene: TRBD1; V gene: TRBV18; J gene: TRBJ1-5; clone size: -; CDR3 length: 14; CDR3 protein: CASSPGQGDQPQHF; CDR3 DNA: TGTGCCAGCTCCCCTGGACAGGGTGATCAGCCCCAGCATTTT
D gene: -; V gene: TRBV12-3/TRBV12-4; J gene: TRBJ1-2; clone size: -; CDR3 length: 12; CDR3 protein: CASSRDSYGYTF; CDR3 DNA: TGTGCCAGCAGCCGAGACAGCTATGGCTACACCTTC
D gene: TRBD2; V gene: TRBV5-5; J gene: TRBJ2-1; clone size: -; CDR3 length: 16; CDR3 protein: CASSTRGGRGVNEQFF; CDR3 DNA: TGTGCCAGCAGCACCCGCGGCGGGAGAGGGGTCAATGAGCAGTTCTTC
D gene: -; V gene: TRBV3-1/TRBV3-2; J gene: TRBJ1-3; clone size: -; CDR3 length: 12; CDR3 protein: CASSQVRNTIYF; CDR3 DNA: TGTGCCAGCAGCCAAGTCAGAAACACCATATATTTT
D gene: -; V gene: TRBV11-2; J gene: TRBJ2-7; clone size: -; CDR3 length: 16; CDR3 protein: CASSPPERLSTNEQYF; CDR3 DNA: TGTGCCAGCAGCCCTCCGGAAAGACTGTCCACCAACGAGCAGTACTTC
D gene: -; V gene: TRBV14; J gene: TRBJ1-6; clone size: -; CDR3 length: 13; CDR3 protein: CASSTRRDSPLHF; CDR3 DNA: TGTGCCAGTTCAACCCGTAGAGATTCACCCCTCCACTTT
D gene: -; V gene: TRBV19; J gene: TRBJ1-1; clone size: few; CDR3 length: 15; CDR3 protein: CASSIGVRLNTEAFF; CDR3 DNA: TGTGCCAGTAGTATAGGGGTCAGGTTGAACACTGAAGCTTTCTTT
D gene: -; V gene: TRBV12-3/TRBV12-4; J gene: TRBJ2-1; clone size: -; CDR3 length: 12; CDR3 protein: CASTPRGNEQFF; CDR3 DNA: TGTGCCAGCACCCCCAGGGGCAATGAGCAGTTCTTC
D gene: -; V gene: TRBV9; J gene: TRBJ1-1; clone size: -; CDR3 length: 15; CDR3 protein: CASSADSGQGTEAFF; CDR3 DNA: TGTGCCAGCAGCGCCGACAGCGGGCAAGGCACTGAAGCTTTCTTT
D gene: -; V gene: TRBV11-2; J gene: TRBJ1-1; clone size: -; CDR3 length: 15; CDR3 protein: CASSTIGHRNTEAFF; CDR3 DNA: TGTGCCAGCAGCACGATCGGACATAGGAACACTGAAGCTTTCTTT
D gene: TRBD1; V gene: TRBV19; J gene: TRBJ1-2; clone size: -; CDR3 length: 14; CDR3 protein: CASSIAGTDYGYTF; CDR3 DNA: TGTGCCAGTAGTATCGCCGGGACAGACTATGGCTACACCTTC
D gene: -; V gene: TRBV7-9; J gene: TRBJ2-1; clone size: -; CDR3 length: 13; CDR3 protein: CASSLAEYNEQFF; CDR3 DNA: TGTGCCAGCAGCTTAGCGGAGTACAATGAGCAGTTCTTC
D gene: TRBD1; V gene: TRBV14; J gene: TRBJ2-7; clone size: -; CDR3 length: 14; CDR3 protein: CASSQVTGHYEQYF; CDR3 DNA: TGTGCCAGCAGCCAAGTGACAGGGCACTACGAGCAGTACTTC
D gene: -; V gene: TRBV23-1; J gene: TRBJ1-5; clone size: few; CDR3 length: 14; CDR3 protein: CASSQSAPSWPQHF; CDR3 DNA: TGCGCCAGCAGTCAATCGGCCCCTAGTTGGCCCCAGCATTTT
D gene: -; V gene: TRBV6-5; J gene: TRBJ1-1; clone size: -; CDR3 length: 14; CDR3 protein: CASSQSQVNTEAFF; CDR3 DNA: TGTGCCAGCAGCCAGTCTCAGGTAAACACTGAAGCTTTCTTT
D gene: -; V gene: TRBV4-2; J gene: TRBJ1-6; clone size: -; CDR3 length: 16; CDR3 protein: CASSQPDISNNSPLHF; CDR3 DNA: TGTGCCAGCAGCCAACCGGACATCTCTAATAATTCACCCCTCCACTTT
D gene: -; V gene: TRBV7-6; J gene: TRBJ2-5; clone size: -; CDR3 length: 16; CDR3 protein: CASSLQGAALQETQYF; CDR3 DNA: TGTGCCAGCAGCTTACAGGGTGCGGCGCTCCAAGAGACCCAGTACTTC
D gene: -; V gene: TRBV5-6; J gene: TRBJ2-7; clone size: -; CDR3 length: 14; CDR3 protein: CASSLGAVLYEQYF; CDR3 DNA: TGTGCCAGCAGCTTGGGGGCCGTCCTCTACGAGCAGTACTTC
D gene: -; V gene: TRBV10-1; J gene: TRBJ2-1; clone size: once; CDR3 length: 13; CDR3 protein: CASSVRGKNEQFF; CDR3 DNA: TGCGCCAGCAGTGTACGGGGTAAGAATGAGCAGTTCTTC
D gene: -; V gene: TRBV5-4; J gene: TRBJ2-2; clone size: -; CDR3 length: 15; CDR3 protein: CASSLEYGYTGELFF; CDR3 DNA: TGTGCCAGCAGCTTGGAATACGGGTACACCGGGGAGCTGTTTTTT
D gene: TRBD1; V gene: TRBV10-1; J gene: TRBJ2-5; clone size: -; CDR3 length: 15; CDR3 protein: CASSESTGTGGTQYF; CDR3 DNA: TGCGCCAGCAGTGAGTCGACCGGGACAGGGGGGACCCAGTACTTC